These 7 T cell receptor beta chains share one sample of origin, sequenced in a study of regulatory T cells in long-lasting Graves disease (dated by TCRdb to 2020 to 2022). Preparation of the library involved multiplex PCR. The instrument was an Illumina HiSeq 4000. TCR beta libraries were built with iRepertoire HTBI primers and Arm-PCR amplification of CDR3 regions. The public reads were quality trimmed at Q25 with fastp and then assembled into clones with MiXCR by TCRdb, keeping productive beta chains. CDR3 protein duplicates are merged, each entry listing the most common genes and DNA. The table for this sample lists around 250,000 distinct CDR3 sequences; about a sixth of them were counted only once. The ten largest clones add up to approximately 24% of the sample. The time point label corresponds to: newly diagnosed GD, antithyroid drugs for less than 3 months. For both TCR sequencing and RNA sequencing, RNA was extracted from PBMCs using TRIzol.

The material sequenced was peripheral blood mononuclear cells (PBMCs), taken at new diagnosis, from a patient treated with antithyroid drugs. These receptors originate from a female donor with Graves disease.

This clonotype was recorded at least ten times. The rearrangement joins TRBV11-3 to TRBJ2-5, with TRBD2 identical over 7 bases. Unmatched junction bases numbered 12, after V lost 5 bases and J lost 6 bases. The CDR3 is 15 residues long. Germline loops: CDR1 SGHNT, CDR2 YENEEA. The CDR3 loop is CASSPPGGFGKTQYF. CDR3 sequence (DNA): TGTGCCAGCAGCCCCCCGGGGGGATTCGGGAAGACCCAGTACTTC.

This clonotype has ten or more counts. The V gene is TRBV6-2 or TRBV6-3, the J gene TRBJ1-1; TRBD1 might be the D (5 bases). The germline V gene encodes CDR1 MNHEY and CDR2 SVGEGT. Trimming took off 8 bases at V and 0 bases at J, with 16 bases between the two ends. The CDR3 is made up of 15 amino acids. As DNA, the CDR3 is TGTGCCAGCCAAGGGCGGGGGGAACTGAACACTGAAGCTTTCTTT. It is translated as CASQGRGELNTEAFF.

A remark on this clonotype: With a much larger clone just one base away, this may be a read error. The V and J genes are TRBV7-3 and TRBJ2-4, with D possibly being TRBD1 (5 bases). There are 15 residues in the CDR3. Germline CDR1 reads SGHTA; CDR2 reads FQGTGA. The CDR3 DNA reads as TGTGCCATCAGCTTAATAAGGACACCCAAAAACATTCAGTACTTC. Translation: CAISLIRTPKNIQYF.

This clonotype was observed many times. The chain couples TRBV20-1 to TRBJ1-4, with D hard to call. Germline loops: CDR1 DFQATT, CDR2 SNEGSKA (reference sequence). The V gene lost 7 bases and the J gene lost 1 base, with 19 bases spanning the gap. This CDR3 region has 16 residues. CDR3 region: CSVAMVGRGTNEKLFF. The CDR3 coding sequence is TGCAGTGTTGCCATGGTGGGCCGGGGAACTAATGAAAAACTGTTTTTT.

This clonotype was seen at least ten times. This sequence joins TRBV6-1 and TRBJ2-7; D possibly uses TRBD1 or TRBD2 (7 bases each). The CDR3 is made up of 12 amino acids. CDR1 is MNHNS and CDR2 is SASEGT in the germline V gene. The CDR3 protein is CASGDSLYEQYF. The CDR3 DNA reads TGTGCGAGCGGGGACAGCCTTTACGAGCAGTACTTC.

This clonotype appeared many times. The V and J genes are TRBV5-1 and TRBJ2-1; D possibly corresponds to TRBD1 (7 bases). The V end was cut by 3 bases, the J end by 3 bases, with 16 bases between. CDR1 and CDR2 from the germline V gene are SGHRS and YFSETQ. CDR3 length: 16 residues. In DNA form, the CDR3 reads TGCGCCAGCAGCTGGAGGGACAGTTCGTTCTACAATGAGCAGTTCTTC. It translates to CASSWRDSSFYNEQFF.

This clonotype was counted many times. The chain links TRBV20-1 to TRBJ2-7; D is perhaps TRBD2 (6 bases). The CDR3 is 14 residues long. CDR1 is DFQATT and CDR2 is SNEGSKA in the germline V gene (reference sequence). The CDR3 DNA reads TGCAGGGCAGACCAGGGAGGCGCCTCCTACGAGCAGTACTTC. Amino acid sequence: CRADQGGASYEQYF.